The 20 T cell receptor beta chains below come from one sample, sequenced in a study of CD8 T cells in ankylosing spondylitis. Their antigen targets remain unknown. Study findings and constraints: Seemingly characteristic of ankylosing spondylitis blood was a TCR beta motif consisting of 7 or 8 highly homologous variants.

TCRdb itself ran the 5' RACE reads through MiXCR, one entry per CDR3 protein. This sample carries about 750,000 distinct CDR3 sequences, over 15% of them seen once, and the ten largest clones take about 20%. The sequencing sample was made of blood, either unsorted or a sorted T cell fraction (not recorded which). The receptors were gathered from a male donor with ankylosing spondylitis.

This clonotype was recorded a few times. CDR3 sequence reads: CSARAVTAQETQYF. In DNA, the CDR3 is TGCAGTGCTAGAGCGGTGACCGCCCAAGAGACCCAGTACTTC. This chain joins TRBV20-1 and TRBJ2-5; D is unresolved. The CDR3 totals 14 residues. V was shortened by 1 base and J by 1 base, with 10 bases between the two germline ends. Germline values: CDR1 DFQATT, CDR2 SNEGSKA (reference sequence).

A few counts support this clonotype. The CDR3 DNA follows: TGTGCCAGCAGCCCGCTCAGAGGCGGGCCGGGGCATACGCAGTATTTT. Its protein is CASSPLRGGPGHTQYF. The V gene is TRBV27, the J gene TRBJ2-3; TRBD1 or TRBD2 may be the D gene (5 bases each). CDR3 size: 16 residues. Germline CDR1 is MNHEY and CDR2 is SMNVEV (reference sequence). V gave up 6 bases and J gave up 7 bases, with 23 bases separating them.

The rearrangement uses TRBV20-1 and TRBJ2-5; D gene ambiguous. The V gene lost 2 bases and the J gene lost 3 bases, with 10 bases spanning the gap. Germline CDR1 DFQATT, CDR2 SNEGSKA (reference sequence). The CDR3 consists of 13 residues. The CDR3 is CSARSLVKETQYF. The CDR3 DNA sequence: TGCAGTGCTAGATCCCTAGTGAAAGAGACCCAGTACTTC.

There are many counts of this clonotype. CDR3 in DNA: TGTGCCAGCAGCCGTCGGGGGGGCAGGCAGCCCCAGCATTTT. Protein sequence: CASSRRGGRQPQHF. This sequence joins TRBV5-6 and TRBJ1-5, with a possible D match to TRBD1 (6 bases). CDR3 length: 14 residues. Between the trimmed V and J ends, which lost 4 bases and 7 bases, there was a span of 15 bases. Germline assignment: CDR1 SGHDT and CDR2 YYEEEE.

The V and J genes are TRBV3-1 and TRBJ2-7; TRBD1 aligns across 11 bases. Trimming removed 4 bases from V and 5 bases from J; junction bases left unmatched: 7. Germline CDR1 and CDR2: LGHDT and YNNKEL (reference sequence). This CDR3 contains 15 residues. The CDR3 nucleotides read TGTGCCAGCAGCCCGATGGACAGGGGGCTTGACGAGCAGTACTTC. Its translation: CASSPMDRGLDEQYF.

The genes are TRBV11-2 and TRBJ2-7; D perhaps matches TRBD1 (6 bases). The CDR3 has 17 amino acids. Trimming took 5 bases from V and 4 from J, leaving 24 bases between them. Germline CDR1 and CDR2: SGHAT and FQNNGV. The CDR3 DNA sequence: TGTGCCAGCAGCCAACCTGGGGGCAGGCTCGACGCGTACGAGCAGTACTTC. The encoded protein is CASSQPGGRLDAYEQYF.

The chain couples TRBV2 to TRBJ1-2, with D hard to call. CDR3 size: 13 residues. From germline, CDR1 is SNHLY and CDR2 FYNNEI. V was clipped by 3 bases and J by 2 bases, with 7 bases between them. CDR3 nucleotides: TGTGCCAGCAGTGACGGCACGAACTATGGCTACACCTTC. Translation gives CASSDGTNYGYTF.

The chain uses TRBV6-1 and TRBJ1-1, with 10 bases fitting TRBD1. V dropped 5 bases and J dropped 3; count of bases not matched to a gene: 9. There are 16 residues in the CDR3. Germline V gives CDR1 MNHNS, CDR2 SASEGT. CDR3 sequence reads: CASSTLPGTGDTEAFF. CDR3 nucleotide sequence: TGTGCCAGCAGTACGCTCCCCGGGACAGGGGACACTGAAGCTTTCTTT.

The V call is TRBV20-1, the J call TRBJ1-6; possible D gene TRBD1, 6 bases. The CDR3 runs to 14 residues. Trimming shortened V by 0 bases and J by 6 bases, and 9 bases separated the two germline ends. Looked up from germline, CDR1 is DFQATT and CDR2 is SNEGSKA (reference sequence). The CDR3 bases are TGCAGTGCTAGAGAGGGACACCTTAATTCACCCCTCCACTTT. This codes for CSAREGHLNSPLHF.

V and J are TRBV6-2 or TRBV6-3 and TRBJ1-4; TRBD1 is a possible D gene (6 bases). V was pared by 11 bases and J by 0 bases, with 16 bases between. This CDR3 has 15 amino acids. Germline V gene lookup returns CDR1 MNHEY and CDR2 SVGEGT. The CDR3 sequence is CACRQEYATNEKLFF. The CDR3, as DNA: TGTGCCTGTCGACAGGAATATGCAACTAATGAAAAACTGTTTTTT.

This clonotype was counted a few times. This chain links TRBV6-5 with TRBJ2-7, with 9 bases fitting TRBD1. V lost 4 bases to trimming and J lost 1 base; unmatched junction nucleotides: 5. The germline CDR1 and CDR2 sequences are MNHEY and SVGAGI. The CDR3 has 15 amino acids. The CDR3 reads CASSWGTGWSYEQYF. Written as DNA, the CDR3 is TGTGCCAGCAGTTGGGGGACAGGGTGGTCCTACGAGCAGTACTTC.

This clonotype was seen more than once but under ten times. V usage is TRBV20-1 and J usage is TRBJ1-2; tentative D call: TRBD1 (5 bases). Per the germline V gene, CDR1 is DFQATT and CDR2 is SNEGSKA (reference sequence). The CDR3 is 12 amino acids. The ends were cut back, 6 bases at V and 4 bases at J, with 12 bases in the middle. CDR3 sequence: CSAPHGTYGYTF. For the CDR3, the DNA is TGCAGTGCCCCACACGGGACCTATGGCTACACCTTC.

This clonotype has a handful of counts. The V call is TRBV7-8, the J call TRBJ2-6; 10 bases fit TRBD2. Per germline, CDR1 SGHVS and CDR2 FQNEAQ. The trim removed 2 bases at V and 4 bases at J, leaving 5 bases unmatched. This CDR3 is 17 amino acids long. The chain's CDR3 is CASSLRLAGAGANVLTF. As DNA, the CDR3 is TGTGCCAGCAGCTTAAGGCTAGCGGGAGCCGGGGCCAACGTCCTGACTTTC.

Points on this clonotype: At one end, the junction sequence differs from germline, possibly due to a read error. The chain carries TRBV4-1 and TRBJ1-6; D is ambiguous. The CDR3 runs 18 residues. Germline V CDR1 and CDR2: MGHRA, YSYEKL. The CDR3 region is CASSQDRSGTSFNSPLHF. The CDR3 bases are TGCGCCAGCAGCCAAGATCGTAGCGGAACCTCCTTTAATTCACCCCTCCACTTT.

This clonotype was detected only a few times. V and J are TRBV7-9 and TRBJ2-2, with D unclear. The CDR3 has 13 residues. Germline CDR1 is SEHNR and CDR2 is FQNEAQ (reference sequence). Trimming took off 5 bases at V and 6 bases at J, with 10 bases between the two ends. DNA for the CDR3: TGTGCCAGCAGCCACTATCGTCCCGGGGAGCTGTTTTTT. Protein product: CASSHYRPGELFF.

This clonotype appeared a few times. This sequence joins TRBV20-1 and TRBJ2-1; TRBD2 matches 14 bases. V lost 5 bases, J lost 5 bases, and 8 bases stayed unmatched. Germline CDR1 and CDR2: DFQATT and SNEGSKA (reference sequence). The CDR3 spans 16 residues. CDR3 sequence: CSAQPGLAGANNEQFF. In DNA, the CDR3 is TGCAGTGCTCAGCCGGGACTAGCGGGGGCAAACAATGAGCAGTTCTTC.

This clonotype was seen a handful of times. J is TRBJ2-7 and V is TRBV4-2, with D possibly TRBD2 on 7 matching bases. Trimming removed 3 bases from V and 4 bases from J, with 22 bases in between. The length of the CDR3 is 17 residues. Germline loops: CDR1 LGHNA, CDR2 YNFKEQ. In DNA, the CDR3 is TGTGCCAGCAGCCAGGAAGGGGGTCGGCTAGCGGCATACGAGCAGTACTTC. The encoded protein is CASSQEGGRLAAYEQYF.

The rearrangement links TRBV2 to TRBJ1-2, with 7 positions matching TRBD1. Germline V gene lookup returns CDR1 SNHLY and CDR2 FYNNEI. The trim removed 6 bases at V and 6 bases at J, leaving 10 bases unmatched. This CDR3 spans 14 amino acids. The CDR3 reads CASRRWQGEHGYTF. The CDR3 DNA reads as TGTGCCAGCAGGAGGTGGCAGGGGGAACATGGCTACACCTTC.

This clonotype was found a few times. The chain carries TRBV12-3 or TRBV12-4 and TRBJ1-5; D may be TRBD1 (5 bases). The CDR3 totals 14 residues. With 6 bases removed from V and 1 base from J, the gap between germline ends came to 10 bases. The CDR3 sequence: CASRVRDSNQPQHF. CDR3 nucleotide sequence: TGTGCCAGCAGGGTCCGGGACAGCAATCAGCCCCAGCATTTT.

V is TRBV12-3 or TRBV12-4 and J is TRBJ1-3; tentatively, D is TRBD1 (5 bases). The CDR3 consists of 16 residues. Trimming took off 6 bases at V and 8 bases at J, with 23 bases between the two ends. CDR3 region: CASSYSGVGRRDTIYF. The CDR3 nucleotides are TGTGCCAGCAGCTACAGCGGTGTGGGGCGCCGGGACACCATATATTTT.